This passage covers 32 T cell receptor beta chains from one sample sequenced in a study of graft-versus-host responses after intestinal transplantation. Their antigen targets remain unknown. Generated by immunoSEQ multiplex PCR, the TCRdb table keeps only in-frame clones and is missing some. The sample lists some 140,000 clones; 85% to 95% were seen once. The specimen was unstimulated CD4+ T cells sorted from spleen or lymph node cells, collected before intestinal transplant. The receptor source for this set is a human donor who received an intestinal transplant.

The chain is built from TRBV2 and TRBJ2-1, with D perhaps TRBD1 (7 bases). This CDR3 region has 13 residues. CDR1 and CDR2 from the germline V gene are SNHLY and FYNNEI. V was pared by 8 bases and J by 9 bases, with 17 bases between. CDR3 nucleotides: TGTGCCAGCGGGGACTTTCCAGGGGGTGAGCAGTTCTTC. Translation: CASGDFPGGEQFF.

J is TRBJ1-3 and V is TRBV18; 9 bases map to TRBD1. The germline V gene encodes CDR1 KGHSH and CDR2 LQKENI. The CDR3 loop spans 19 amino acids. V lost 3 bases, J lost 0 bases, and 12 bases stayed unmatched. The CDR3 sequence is CASSPLLGTGTFSGNTIYF. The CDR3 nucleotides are TGTGCCAGCTCACCTCTACTCGGGACAGGGACATTCTCTGGAAACACCATATATTTT.

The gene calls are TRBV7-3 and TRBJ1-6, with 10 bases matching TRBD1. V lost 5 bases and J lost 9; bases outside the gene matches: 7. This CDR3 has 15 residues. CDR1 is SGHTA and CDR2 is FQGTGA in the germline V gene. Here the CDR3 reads CASSATGGLGSPLHF. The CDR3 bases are TGTGCCAGCAGCGCGACAGGGGGCCTAGGTTCACCCCTCCACTTT.

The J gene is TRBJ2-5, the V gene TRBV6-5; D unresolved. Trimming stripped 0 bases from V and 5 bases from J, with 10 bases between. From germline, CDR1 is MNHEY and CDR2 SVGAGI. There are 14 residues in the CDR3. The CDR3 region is CASSYSMNAETQYF. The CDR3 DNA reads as TGTGCCAGCAGTTACTCGATGAATGCGGAGACCCAGTACTTC.

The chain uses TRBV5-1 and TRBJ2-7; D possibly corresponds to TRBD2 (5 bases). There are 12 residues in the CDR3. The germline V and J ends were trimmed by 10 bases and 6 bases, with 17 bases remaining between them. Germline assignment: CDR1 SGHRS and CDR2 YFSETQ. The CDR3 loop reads CAPYGGGSEQYF. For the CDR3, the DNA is TGCGCCCCTTATGGAGGAGGAAGCGAGCAGTACTTC.

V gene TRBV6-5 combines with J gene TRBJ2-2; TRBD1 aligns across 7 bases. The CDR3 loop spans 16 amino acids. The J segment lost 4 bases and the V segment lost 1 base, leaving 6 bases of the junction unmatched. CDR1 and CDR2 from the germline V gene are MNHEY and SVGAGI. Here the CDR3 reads CASSYFTGAPTGELFF. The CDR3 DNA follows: TGTGCCAGCAGTTACTTTACAGGGGCGCCCACCGGGGAGCTGTTTTTT.

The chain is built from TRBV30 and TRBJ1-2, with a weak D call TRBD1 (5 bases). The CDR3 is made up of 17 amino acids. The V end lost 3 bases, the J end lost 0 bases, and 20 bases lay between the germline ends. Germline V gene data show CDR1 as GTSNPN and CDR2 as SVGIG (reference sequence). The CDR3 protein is CAWRFGSGNRANYGYTF. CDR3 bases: TGTGCCTGGAGATTCGGGTCAGGGAATCGAGCTAACTATGGCTACACCTTC.

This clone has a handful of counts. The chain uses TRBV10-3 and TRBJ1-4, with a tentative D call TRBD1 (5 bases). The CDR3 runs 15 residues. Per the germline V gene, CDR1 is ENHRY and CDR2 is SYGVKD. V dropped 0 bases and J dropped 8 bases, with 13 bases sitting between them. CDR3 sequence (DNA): TGTGCCATCAGTGAGTCAGGGGAGGGGATAGAAAAACTGTTTTTT. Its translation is CAISESGEGIEKLFF.

In DNA form, the CDR3 reads TGTGCCAGCAGCTTGTACCGGGAGACGCACACCTTC. Its protein product is CASSLYRETHTF. The genes are TRBV5-6 and TRBJ1-2, with no clear D. Germline-derived CDR1 and CDR2 are SGHDT and YYEEEE. This CDR3 has 12 residues. The V end lost 1 base, the J end lost 12 bases, and 13 bases lay between the germline ends.

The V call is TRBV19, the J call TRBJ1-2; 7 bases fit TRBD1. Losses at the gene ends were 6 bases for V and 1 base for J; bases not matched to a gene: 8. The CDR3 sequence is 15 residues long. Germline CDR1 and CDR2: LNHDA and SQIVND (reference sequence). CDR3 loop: CASRTRDSFNYGYTF. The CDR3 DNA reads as TGTGCCAGTAGGACCCGGGACAGCTTTAACTATGGCTACACCTTC.

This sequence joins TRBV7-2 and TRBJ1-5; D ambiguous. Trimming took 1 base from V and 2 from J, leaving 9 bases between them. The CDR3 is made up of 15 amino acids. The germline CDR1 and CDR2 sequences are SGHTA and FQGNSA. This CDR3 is CASSLGALGNQPQHF. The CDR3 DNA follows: TGTGCCAGCAGCTTAGGGGCTCTGGGCAATCAGCCCCAGCATTTT.

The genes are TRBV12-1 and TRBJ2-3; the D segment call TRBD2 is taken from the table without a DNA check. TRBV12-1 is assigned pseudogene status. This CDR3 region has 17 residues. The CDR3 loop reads CASSAAYDFKDSDTQYF. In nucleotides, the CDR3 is TGTGCCAGCAGCGCCGCGTATGACTTTAAGGATTCAGATACGCAGTATTTT.

The CDR3 here is CASSLYNARGYTF. CDR3 nucleotides: TGTGCCAGCAGCTTATATAATGCGCGAGGCTACACCTTC. The V and J genes are TRBV11-2 and TRBJ1-2, with no clear D. Trimming pared 2 bases from V and 8 bases from J, leaving 12 bases between. Germline-derived CDR1 and CDR2 are SGHAT and FQNNGV. This CDR3 region has 13 residues.

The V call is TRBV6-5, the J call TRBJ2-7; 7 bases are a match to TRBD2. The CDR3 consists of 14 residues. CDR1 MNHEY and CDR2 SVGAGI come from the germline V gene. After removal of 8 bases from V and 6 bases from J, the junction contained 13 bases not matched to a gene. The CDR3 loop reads CASCRLAPAGEQYF. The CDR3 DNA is TGTGCCAGCTGCCGACTAGCCCCGGCGGGCGAGCAGTACTTC.

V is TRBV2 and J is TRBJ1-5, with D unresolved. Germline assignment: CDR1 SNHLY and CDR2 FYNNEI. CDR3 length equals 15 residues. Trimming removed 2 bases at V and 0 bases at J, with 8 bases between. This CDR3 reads CASSETQYSNQPQHF. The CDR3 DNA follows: TGTGCCAGCAGTGAAACACAGTATAGCAATCAGCCCCAGCATTTT.

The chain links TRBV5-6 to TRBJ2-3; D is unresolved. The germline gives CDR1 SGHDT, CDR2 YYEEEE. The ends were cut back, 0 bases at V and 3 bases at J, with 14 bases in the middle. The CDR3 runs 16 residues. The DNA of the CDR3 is TGTGCCAGCAGCTTGGATTTGGTTTTTCATACAGATACGCAGTATTTT. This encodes CASSLDLVFHTDTQYF.

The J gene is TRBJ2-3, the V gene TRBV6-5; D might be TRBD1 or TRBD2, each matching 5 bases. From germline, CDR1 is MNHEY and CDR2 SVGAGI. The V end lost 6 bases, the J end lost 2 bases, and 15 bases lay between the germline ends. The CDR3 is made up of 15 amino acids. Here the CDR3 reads CASSTGGPITDTQYF. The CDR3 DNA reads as TGTGCCAGCAGCACTGGGGGTCCTATCACAGATACGCAGTATTTT.

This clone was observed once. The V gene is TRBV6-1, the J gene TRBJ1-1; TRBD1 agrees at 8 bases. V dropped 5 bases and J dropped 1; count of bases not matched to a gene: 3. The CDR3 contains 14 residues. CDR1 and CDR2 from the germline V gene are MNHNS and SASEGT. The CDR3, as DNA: TGTGCCAGCAGTAAACAGGGGGGGAACACTGAAGCTTTCTTT. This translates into CASSKQGGNTEAFF.

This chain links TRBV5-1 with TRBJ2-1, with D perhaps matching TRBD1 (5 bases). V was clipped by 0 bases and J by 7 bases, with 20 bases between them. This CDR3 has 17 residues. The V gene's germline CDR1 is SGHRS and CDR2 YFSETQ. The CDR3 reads CASSLVPQGQNLNEQFF. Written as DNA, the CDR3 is TGCGCCAGCAGCTTGGTACCCCAGGGTCAAAACTTAAATGAGCAGTTCTTC. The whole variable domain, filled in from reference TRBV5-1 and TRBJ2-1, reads KAGVTQTPRYLIKTRGQQVTLSCSPISGHRSVSWYQQTPGQGLQFLFEYFSETQRNKGNFPGRFSGRQFSNSRSEMNVSTLELGDSALYLCASSLVPQGQNLNEQFFGPGTRLTVL.

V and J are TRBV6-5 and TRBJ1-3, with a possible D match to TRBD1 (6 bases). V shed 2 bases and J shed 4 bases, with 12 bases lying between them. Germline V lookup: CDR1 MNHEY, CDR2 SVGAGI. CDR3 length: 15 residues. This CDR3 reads CASSYRGGTGNTIYF. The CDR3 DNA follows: TGTGCCAGCAGTTACCGAGGGGGGACCGGAAACACCATATATTTT.

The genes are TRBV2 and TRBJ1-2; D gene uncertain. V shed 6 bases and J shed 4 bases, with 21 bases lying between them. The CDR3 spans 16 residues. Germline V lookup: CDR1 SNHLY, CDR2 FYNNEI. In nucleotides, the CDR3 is TGTGCCAGCAGGAGGGATTTGGGCAGCCTAGTCTATGGCTACACCTTC. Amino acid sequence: CASRRDLGSLVYGYTF. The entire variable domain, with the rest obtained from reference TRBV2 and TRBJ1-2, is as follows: EPEVTQTPSHQVTQMGQEVILRCVPISNHLYFYWYRQILGQKVEFLVSFYNNEISEKSEIFDDQFSVERPDGSNFTLKIRSTKLEDSAMYFCASRRDLGSLVYGYTFGSGTRLTVV.

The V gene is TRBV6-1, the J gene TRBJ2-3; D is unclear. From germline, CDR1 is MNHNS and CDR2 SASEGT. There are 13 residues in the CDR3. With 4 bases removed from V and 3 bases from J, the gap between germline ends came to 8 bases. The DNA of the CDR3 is TGTGCCAGCAGTGTGCAAGGGACAGATACGCAGTATTTT. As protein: CASSVQGTDTQYF.

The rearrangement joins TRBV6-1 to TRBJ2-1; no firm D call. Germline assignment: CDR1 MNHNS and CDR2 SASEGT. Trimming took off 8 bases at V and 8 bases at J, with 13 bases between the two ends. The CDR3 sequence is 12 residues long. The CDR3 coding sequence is TGTGCCAGCTGGATTAGTCGGGATGAGCAGTTCTTC. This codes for CASWISRDEQFF.

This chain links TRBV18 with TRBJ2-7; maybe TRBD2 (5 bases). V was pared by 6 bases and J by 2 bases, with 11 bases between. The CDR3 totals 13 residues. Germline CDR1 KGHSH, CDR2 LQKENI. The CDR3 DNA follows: TGTGCCAGCTCCTCGCCGGGGACCTACGAGCAGTACTTC. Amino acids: CASSSPGTYEQYF.

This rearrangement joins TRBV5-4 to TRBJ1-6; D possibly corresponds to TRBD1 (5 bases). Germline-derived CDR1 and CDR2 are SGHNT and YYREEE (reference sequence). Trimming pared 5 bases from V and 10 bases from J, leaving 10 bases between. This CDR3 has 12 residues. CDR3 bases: TGTGCCAGCAGGACTGGGGACTCACCCCTCCACTTT. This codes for CASRTGDSPLHF.

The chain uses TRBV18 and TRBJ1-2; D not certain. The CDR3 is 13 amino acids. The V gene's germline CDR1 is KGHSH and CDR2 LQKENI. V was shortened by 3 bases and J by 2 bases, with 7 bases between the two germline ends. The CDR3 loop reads CASSPGINYGYTF. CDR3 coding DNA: TGTGCCAGCTCACCCGGTATAAACTATGGCTACACCTTC.

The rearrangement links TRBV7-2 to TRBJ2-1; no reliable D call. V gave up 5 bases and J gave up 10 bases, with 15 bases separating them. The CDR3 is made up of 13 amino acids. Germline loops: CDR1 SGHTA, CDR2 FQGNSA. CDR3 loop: CASSADRKREQFF. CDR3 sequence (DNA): TGTGCCAGCAGCGCGGACCGAAAACGGGAGCAGTTCTTC.

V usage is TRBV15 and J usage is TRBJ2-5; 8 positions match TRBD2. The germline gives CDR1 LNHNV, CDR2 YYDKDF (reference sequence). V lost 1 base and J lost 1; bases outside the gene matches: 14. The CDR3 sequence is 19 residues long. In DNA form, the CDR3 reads TGTGCCACCAGCAGAGGAGGTGGCCCGGGACTAGGACCCCAAGAGACCCAGTACTTC. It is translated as CATSRGGGPGLGPQETQYF.

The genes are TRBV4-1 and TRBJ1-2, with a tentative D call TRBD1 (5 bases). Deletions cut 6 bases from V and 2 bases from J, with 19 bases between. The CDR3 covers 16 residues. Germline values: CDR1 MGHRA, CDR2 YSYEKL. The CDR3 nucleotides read TGCGCCAGCAGTCCCACCGGGACGCAAGCAAACTATGGCTACACCTTC. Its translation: CASSPTGTQANYGYTF.

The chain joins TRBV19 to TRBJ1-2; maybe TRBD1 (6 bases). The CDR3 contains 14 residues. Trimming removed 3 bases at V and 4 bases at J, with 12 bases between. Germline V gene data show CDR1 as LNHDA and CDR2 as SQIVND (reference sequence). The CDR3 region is CASSMHREIYGYTF. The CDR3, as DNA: TGTGCCAGTAGTATGCACAGGGAGATCTATGGCTACACCTTC.

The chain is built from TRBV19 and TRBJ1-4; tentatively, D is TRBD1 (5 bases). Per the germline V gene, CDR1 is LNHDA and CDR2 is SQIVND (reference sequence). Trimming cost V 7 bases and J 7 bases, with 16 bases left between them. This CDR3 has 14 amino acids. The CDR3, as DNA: TGTGCCAGTAAGGGGTTGGTCGGTGGTGAAAAACTGTTTTTT. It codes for CASKGLVGGEKLFF.

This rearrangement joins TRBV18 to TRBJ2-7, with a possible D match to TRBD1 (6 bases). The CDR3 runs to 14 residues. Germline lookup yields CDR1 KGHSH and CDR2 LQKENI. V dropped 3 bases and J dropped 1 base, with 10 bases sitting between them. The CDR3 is CASSPGQGSYEQYF. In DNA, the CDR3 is TGTGCCAGCTCACCCGGGCAGGGGTCCTACGAGCAGTACTTC.